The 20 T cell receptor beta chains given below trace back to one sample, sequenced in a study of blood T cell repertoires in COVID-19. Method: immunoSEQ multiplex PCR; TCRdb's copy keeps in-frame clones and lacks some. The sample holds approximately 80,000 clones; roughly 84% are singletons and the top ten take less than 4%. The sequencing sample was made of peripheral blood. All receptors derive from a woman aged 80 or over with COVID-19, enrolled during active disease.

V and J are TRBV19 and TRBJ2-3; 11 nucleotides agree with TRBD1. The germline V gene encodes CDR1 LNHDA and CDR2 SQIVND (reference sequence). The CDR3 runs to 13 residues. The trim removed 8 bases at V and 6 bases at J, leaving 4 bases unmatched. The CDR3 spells CASRDRGVDTQYF. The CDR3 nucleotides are TGTGCCAGTCGGGACAGGGGGGTGGATACGCAGTATTTT.

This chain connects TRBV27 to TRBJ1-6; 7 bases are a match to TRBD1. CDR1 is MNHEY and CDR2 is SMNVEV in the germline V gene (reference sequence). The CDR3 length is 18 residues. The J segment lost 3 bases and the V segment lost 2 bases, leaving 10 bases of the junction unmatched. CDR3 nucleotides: TGTGCCAGCAGTTTAAGGGCCCCCGCAGGGGGCTATAATTCACCCCTCCACTTT. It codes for CASSLRAPAGGYNSPLHF.

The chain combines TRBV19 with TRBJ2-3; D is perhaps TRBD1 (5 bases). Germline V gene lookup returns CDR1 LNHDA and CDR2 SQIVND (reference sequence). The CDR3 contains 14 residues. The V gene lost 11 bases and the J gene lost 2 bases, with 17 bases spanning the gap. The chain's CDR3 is CAVRSRGYTDTQYF. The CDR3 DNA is TGTGCCGTTAGGTCAAGGGGATACACAGATACGCAGTATTTT.

The CDR3 bases are TGCGCCAGCAGCTGGACAGGGTTCCCTGGGGCCAACGTCCTGACTTTC. It specifies CASSWTGFPGANVLTF. The chain couples TRBV5-1 to TRBJ2-6, with 8 bases identical to TRBD1. CDR3 length equals 16 residues. Per the germline V gene, CDR1 is SGHRS and CDR2 is YFSETQ. V lost 3 bases and J lost 2; bases outside the gene matches: 4.

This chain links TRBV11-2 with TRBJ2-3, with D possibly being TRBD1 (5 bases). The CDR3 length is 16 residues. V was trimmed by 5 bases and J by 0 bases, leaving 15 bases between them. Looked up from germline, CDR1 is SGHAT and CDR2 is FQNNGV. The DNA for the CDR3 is TGTGCCAGCAGCCGAACGGGCAGGGCGAGCACAGATACGCAGTATTTT. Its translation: CASSRTGRASTDTQYF. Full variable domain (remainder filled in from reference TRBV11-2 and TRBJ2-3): EAGVAQSPRYKIIEKRQSVAFWCNPISGHATLYWYQQILGQGPKLLIQFQNNGVVDDSQLPKDRFSAERLKGVDSTLKIQPAKLEDSAVYLCASSRTGRASTDTQYFGPGTRLTVL.

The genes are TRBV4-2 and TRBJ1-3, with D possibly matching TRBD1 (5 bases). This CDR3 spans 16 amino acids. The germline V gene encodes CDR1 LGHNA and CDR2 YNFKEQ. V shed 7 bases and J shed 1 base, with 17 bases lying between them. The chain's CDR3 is CASTFASDSSGNTIYF. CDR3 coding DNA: TGTGCCAGCACCTTTGCCAGTGACAGTTCTGGAAACACCATATATTTT.

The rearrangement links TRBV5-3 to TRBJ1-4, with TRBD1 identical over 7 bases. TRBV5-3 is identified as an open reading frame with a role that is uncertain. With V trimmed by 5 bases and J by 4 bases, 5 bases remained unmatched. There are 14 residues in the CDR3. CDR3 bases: TGTGCCAGAAGGTTTGGGACAGATAATGAAAAACTGTTTTTT. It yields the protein CARRFGTDNEKLFF.

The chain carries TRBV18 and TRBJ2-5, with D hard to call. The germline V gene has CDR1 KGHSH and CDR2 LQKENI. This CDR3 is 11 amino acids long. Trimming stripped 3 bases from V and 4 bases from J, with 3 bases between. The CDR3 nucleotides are TGTGCCAGCTCACCTCGAGAGACCCAGTACTTC. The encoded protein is CASSPRETQYF.

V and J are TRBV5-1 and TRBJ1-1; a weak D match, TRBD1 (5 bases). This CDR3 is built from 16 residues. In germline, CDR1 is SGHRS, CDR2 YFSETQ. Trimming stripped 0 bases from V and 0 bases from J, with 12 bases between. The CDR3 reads CASSLDRGWMNTEAFF. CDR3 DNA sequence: TGCGCCAGCAGCTTGGATAGGGGATGGATGAACACTGAAGCTTTCTTT.

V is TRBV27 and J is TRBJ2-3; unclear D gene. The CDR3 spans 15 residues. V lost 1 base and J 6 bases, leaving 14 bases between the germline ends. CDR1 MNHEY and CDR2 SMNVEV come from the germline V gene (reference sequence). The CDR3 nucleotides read TGTGCCAGCAGTTTATATAGGAGAGACTCCGATACGCAGTATTTT. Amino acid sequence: CASSLYRRDSDTQYF.

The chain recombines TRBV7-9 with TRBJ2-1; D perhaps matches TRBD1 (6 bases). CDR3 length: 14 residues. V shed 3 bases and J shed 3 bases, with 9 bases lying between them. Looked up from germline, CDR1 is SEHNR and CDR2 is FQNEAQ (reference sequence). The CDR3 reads CASSFRDNYNEQFF. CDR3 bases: TGTGCCAGCAGCTTCCGGGACAACTACAATGAGCAGTTCTTC.

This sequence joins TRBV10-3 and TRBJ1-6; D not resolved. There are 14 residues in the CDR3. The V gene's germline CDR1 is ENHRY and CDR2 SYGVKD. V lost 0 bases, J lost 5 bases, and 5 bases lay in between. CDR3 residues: CAISESFNNSPLHF. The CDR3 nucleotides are TGTGCCATCAGTGAGTCGTTTAATAATTCACCCCTCCACTTT.

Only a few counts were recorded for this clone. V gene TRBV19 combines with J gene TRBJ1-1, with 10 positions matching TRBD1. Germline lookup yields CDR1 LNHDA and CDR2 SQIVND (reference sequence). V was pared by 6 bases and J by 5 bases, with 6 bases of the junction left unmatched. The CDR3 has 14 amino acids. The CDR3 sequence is CASRTTGGRTEAFF. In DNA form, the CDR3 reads TGTGCCAGTAGGACGACAGGGGGCCGGACTGAAGCTTTCTTT.

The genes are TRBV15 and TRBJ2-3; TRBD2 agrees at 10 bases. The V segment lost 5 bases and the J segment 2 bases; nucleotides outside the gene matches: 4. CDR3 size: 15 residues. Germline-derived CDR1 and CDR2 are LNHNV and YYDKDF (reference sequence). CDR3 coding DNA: TGTGCCACCAGCGTCGGGACTAGCGACACAGATACGCAGTATTTT. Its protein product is CATSVGTSDTDTQYF.

The DNA for the CDR3 is TGTGCCAGCAGCTCCCGCCGGGGGGCGATAGCTAACTATGGCTACACCTTC. Translated, it gives CASSSRRGAIANYGYTF. The chain carries TRBV7-9 and TRBJ1-2; weak D call: TRBD1 (6 bases). The length of the CDR3 is 17 residues. Germline assignment: CDR1 SEHNR and CDR2 FQNEAQ (reference sequence). The germline V and J ends were trimmed by 4 bases and 0 bases, with 18 bases remaining between them.

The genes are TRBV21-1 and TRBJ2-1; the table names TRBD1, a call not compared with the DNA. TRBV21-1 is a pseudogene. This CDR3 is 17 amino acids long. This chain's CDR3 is CASSKALEGQSTNEQFF. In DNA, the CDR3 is TGTGCCAGCAGCAAAGCGCTGGAGGGACAGTCAACCAATGAGCAGTTCTTC.

The CDR3 sequence is CASSPTGLAGLTDTQYF. DNA of the CDR3: TGCGCCAGCAGCCCCACCGGACTAGCGGGCCTCACAGATACGCAGTATTTT. The rearrangement uses TRBV4-1 and TRBJ2-3; 11 positions agree with TRBD2. V was pared by 4 bases and J by 2 bases, with 8 bases of the junction left unmatched. CDR3 length equals 17 residues. The germline CDR1 and CDR2 sequences are MGHRA and YSYEKL.

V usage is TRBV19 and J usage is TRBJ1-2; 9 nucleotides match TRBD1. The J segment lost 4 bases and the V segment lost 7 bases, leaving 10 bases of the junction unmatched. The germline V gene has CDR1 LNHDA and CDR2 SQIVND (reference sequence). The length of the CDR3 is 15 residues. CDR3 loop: CASTPQGANRYGYTF. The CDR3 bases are TGTGCCAGTACCCCACAGGGGGCAAATCGCTATGGCTACACCTTC.

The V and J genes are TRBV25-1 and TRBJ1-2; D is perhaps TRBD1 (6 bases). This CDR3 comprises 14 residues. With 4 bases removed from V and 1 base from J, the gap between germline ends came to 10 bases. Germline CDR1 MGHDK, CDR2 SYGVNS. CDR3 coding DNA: TGTGCCAGCAGTGCGGCAGGGGATAACTATGGCTACACCTTC. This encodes CASSAAGDNYGYTF.

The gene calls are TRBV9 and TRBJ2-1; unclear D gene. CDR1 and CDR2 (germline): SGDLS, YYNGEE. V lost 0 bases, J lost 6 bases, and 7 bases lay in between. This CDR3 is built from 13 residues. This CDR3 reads CASSVGQLNEQFF. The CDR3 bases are TGTGCCAGCAGCGTAGGTCAACTCAATGAGCAGTTCTTC. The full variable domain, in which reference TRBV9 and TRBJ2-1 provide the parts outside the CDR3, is DSGVTQTPKHLITATGQRVTLRCSPRSGDLSVYWYQQSLDQGLQFLIQYYNGEERAKGNILERFSAQQFPDLHSELNLSSLELGDSALYFCASSVGQLNEQFFGPGTRLTVL.